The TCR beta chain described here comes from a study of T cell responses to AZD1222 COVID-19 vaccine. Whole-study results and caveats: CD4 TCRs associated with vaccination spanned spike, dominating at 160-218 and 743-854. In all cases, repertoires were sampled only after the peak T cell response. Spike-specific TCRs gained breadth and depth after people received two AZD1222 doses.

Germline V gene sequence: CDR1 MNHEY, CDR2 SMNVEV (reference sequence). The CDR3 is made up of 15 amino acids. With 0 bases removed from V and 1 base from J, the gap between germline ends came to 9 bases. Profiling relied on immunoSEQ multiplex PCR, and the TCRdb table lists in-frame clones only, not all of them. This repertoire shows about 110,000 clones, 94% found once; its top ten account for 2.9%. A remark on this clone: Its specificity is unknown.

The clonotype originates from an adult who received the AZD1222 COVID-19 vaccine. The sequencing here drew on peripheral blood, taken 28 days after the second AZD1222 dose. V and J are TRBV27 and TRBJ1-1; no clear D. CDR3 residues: CASSLSGSPNTEAFF. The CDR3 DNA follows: TGTGCCAGCAGTTTATCAGGGTCTCCGAACACTGAAGCTTTCTTT.